Listed below are T cell receptor beta chains from one sample, sequenced in a study of shared clonotypes between healthy human individuals. The protocol was immunoSEQ multiplex PCR, while the TCRdb copy is restricted to in-frame clones and leaves out a portion. The data contain about 1 million clones, approximately 68% of them singletons. The specimen sequenced was memory CD4+ T cells sorted from blood. The receptor source for this set is a young man in good health. CDR3s include the opening cysteine and the closing phenylalanine or tryptophan. The order of the fields is V gene, J gene, D gene, clone size, CDR3 DNA, CDR3 protein. A D gene is named only where the DNA matches it firmly. Size is omitted from some rows. Given values are once, few, many or a class for expanded clones.

V gene: TRBV2; J gene: TRBJ2-7; D gene: TRBD1; clone size: NA; CDR3 DNA: TGTGCCAGCAATGCCGACAGGGGTGTCCACGAGCAGTACTTC; CDR3 protein: CASNADRGVHEQYF
V gene: TRBV6-6; J gene: TRBJ1-5; D gene: NA; clone size: NA; CDR3 DNA: TGTGCCAGCAGTTCCTCCACGGCTCGGCCCCAGCATTTT; CDR3 protein: CASSSSTARPQHF
V gene: TRBV9; J gene: TRBJ2-3; D gene: TRBD2; clone size: NA; CDR3 DNA: TGTGCCAGCAGCGAGAGCGGGAGCGTTAGCACAGATACGCAGTATTTT; CDR3 protein: CASSESGSVSTDTQYF
V gene: TRBV5-1; J gene: TRBJ2-5; D gene: TRBD1; clone size: NA; CDR3 DNA: TGCGCCAGCAGCTCCCTGACAGGGGAGACCCAGTACTTC; CDR3 protein: CASSSLTGETQYF
V gene: TRBV5-4; J gene: TRBJ2-3; D gene: NA; clone size: NA; CDR3 DNA: TGTGCCAGCACGCGGGACCTACTCGCAACAGATACGCAGTATTTT; CDR3 protein: CASTRDLLATDTQYF
V gene: TRBV6-1; J gene: TRBJ1-2; D gene: NA; clone size: few; CDR3 DNA: TGTGCCAGCAGTGAACGGGAAGGGTTTAGCTATGGCTACACCTTC; CDR3 protein: CASSEREGFSYGYTF
V gene: TRBV7-8; J gene: TRBJ2-3; D gene: TRBD2; clone size: few; CDR3 DNA: TGTGCCAGCAGCGCACTAGCGGGAGGGCCTACAGATACGCAGTATTTT; CDR3 protein: CASSALAGGPTDTQYF
V gene: TRBV15; J gene: TRBJ2-1; D gene: TRBD2; clone size: NA; CDR3 DNA: TGTGCCACCAGCAGGCCGCAAACTAGCGGGACGCCAGAGCAGTTCTTC; CDR3 protein: CATSRPQTSGTPEQFF
V gene: TRBV15; J gene: TRBJ2-1; D gene: NA; clone size: few; CDR3 DNA: TGTGCCACCAGCAGAGAAATAGGGGGTTTCAATGAGCAGTTCTTC; CDR3 protein: CATSREIGGFNEQFF
V gene: TRBV28; J gene: TRBJ2-2; D gene: NA; clone size: once; CDR3 DNA: TGTGCCAGCAGACAGGGACAAGCCGGGGAGCTGTTTTTT; CDR3 protein: CASRQGQAGELFF
V gene: TRBV5-1; J gene: TRBJ2-7; D gene: NA; clone size: NA; CDR3 DNA: TGCGCCAGCAGCCCCCGGGCAGGCTCACCCTACGAGCAGTACTTC; CDR3 protein: CASSPRAGSPYEQYF
V gene: TRBV28; J gene: TRBJ2-1; D gene: TRBD2; clone size: NA; CDR3 DNA: TGTGCCAGCAGTGAACTAGCGGGGGGGAACAATGAGCAGTTCTTC; CDR3 protein: CASSELAGGNNEQFF
V gene: TRBV5-1; J gene: TRBJ2-1; D gene: TRBD2; clone size: NA; CDR3 DNA: TGCGCCAGCAGCTTTCTACGGGAGGGCAGTCATGAGCAGTTCTTC; CDR3 protein: CASSFLREGSHEQFF
V gene: TRBV27; J gene: TRBJ1-3; D gene: NA; clone size: few; CDR3 DNA: TGTGCCAGCAGTTTTCGGAGCGGTGGAAACACCATATATTTT; CDR3 protein: CASSFRSGGNTIYF
V gene: TRBV5-1; J gene: TRBJ1-2; D gene: NA; clone size: NA; CDR3 DNA: TGCGCCAGCAGCTTGACCCTGACCACATCCTATGGCTACACCTTC; CDR3 protein: CASSLTLTTSYGYTF
V gene: TRBV6-6; J gene: TRBJ2-7; D gene: NA; clone size: NA; CDR3 DNA: TGTGCCAGCAGAGAAGACCTCACGGACTACGAGCAGTACTTC; CDR3 protein: CASREDLTDYEQYF
V gene: TRBV30; J gene: TRBJ2-5; D gene: NA; clone size: once; CDR3 DNA: TGTGCCTGGAGTGCCAGCCCCCTAGCGAGGGATGAGACCCAGTACTTC; CDR3 protein: CAWSASPLARDETQYF
V gene: TRBV4-2; J gene: TRBJ1-5; D gene: NA; clone size: NA; CDR3 DNA: TGTGCCAGCAGCCAAGGGGGGGTTGGTCAGCCCCAGCATTTT; CDR3 protein: CASSQGGVGQPQHF
V gene: TRBV5-1; J gene: TRBJ1-1; D gene: NA; clone size: NA; CDR3 DNA: TGCGCCAGCAGCGTGGGACGAAGTGGGACTGAAGCTTTCTTT; CDR3 protein: CASSVGRSGTEAFF
V gene: TRBV11-2; J gene: TRBJ2-1; D gene: TRBD2; clone size: NA; CDR3 DNA: TGTGCCAGCAGCTCAAGGACTAGCTTCGACTGGGATGAGCAGTTCTTC; CDR3 protein: CASSSRTSFDWDEQFF
V gene: TRBV5-4; J gene: TRBJ1-2; D gene: NA; clone size: NA; CDR3 DNA: TGTGCCAGCAGCAAGGGGAGGGTATATGGCTACACCTTC; CDR3 protein: CASSKGRVYGYTF
V gene: TRBV2; J gene: TRBJ1-4; D gene: TRBD1; clone size: NA; CDR3 DNA: TGTGCCAGCAGTCCTAGACAGGGGAGGGGTGAAAAACTGTTTTTT; CDR3 protein: CASSPRQGRGEKLFF
V gene: TRBV5-1; J gene: TRBJ2-5; D gene: NA; clone size: many; CDR3 DNA: TGCGCCAGCAGCCTCGGGCAGGGGCGGGAGACCCAGTACTTC; CDR3 protein: CASSLGQGRETQYF
V gene: TRBV6-4; J gene: TRBJ1-5; D gene: TRBD1; clone size: few; CDR3 DNA: TGTGCCAGCGCCCGGGACAGGGCCCAGCCCCAGCATTTT; CDR3 protein: CASARDRAQPQHF
V gene: TRBV27; J gene: TRBJ2-7; D gene: NA; clone size: NA; CDR3 DNA: TGTGCCAGCAGTTTATCTAGGCAGAGCTACGAGCAGTACTTC; CDR3 protein: CASSLSRQSYEQYF
V gene: TRBV19; J gene: TRBJ2-7; D gene: NA; clone size: few; CDR3 DNA: TGTGCCAGTAGCCGGGAGAACTACGAGCAGTACTTC; CDR3 protein: CASSRENYEQYF
V gene: TRBV2; J gene: TRBJ2-1; D gene: TRBD2; clone size: NA; CDR3 DNA: TGTGCCAGCAGTTTGTCTTCAGGGGGCTCTGGGACTAGCGAACACAATGAGCAGTTCTTC; CDR3 protein: CASSLSSGGSGTSEHNEQFF
V gene: TRBV6-1; J gene: TRBJ2-3; D gene: TRBD2; clone size: NA; CDR3 DNA: TGTGCCAGCAGTGACGAGCGGGGCGGCGGTGACACGCAGTATTTT; CDR3 protein: CASSDERGGGDTQYF
V gene: TRBV19; J gene: TRBJ2-3; D gene: TRBD1; clone size: NA; CDR3 DNA: TGTGCCAGTAAACTGGGACAGGGTGTAGATACGCAGTATTTT; CDR3 protein: CASKLGQGVDTQYF
V gene: TRBV6-4; J gene: TRBJ2-3; D gene: TRBD2; clone size: few; CDR3 DNA: TGTGCCAGCAGTGACTCGGGAGGGGCAGATACGCAGTATTTT; CDR3 protein: CASSDSGGADTQYF
V gene: TRBV4-3; J gene: TRBJ2-7; D gene: TRBD1; clone size: NA; CDR3 DNA: TGCGCCAGCAGCCAAGATCCCGGGACAGGAACCTACGAGCAGTACTTC; CDR3 protein: CASSQDPGTGTYEQYF
V gene: TRBV5-6; J gene: TRBJ2-3; D gene: TRBD2; clone size: NA; CDR3 DNA: TGTGCCAGCAGCTACCCGGGAGCGGGAGGGCATGCAGATACGCAGTATTTT; CDR3 protein: CASSYPGAGGHADTQYF
V gene: TRBV29-1; J gene: TRBJ2-7; D gene: TRBD2; clone size: NA; CDR3 DNA: TGCAGCGTTGAACTAGCGGGATCCTACGAGCAGTACTTC; CDR3 protein: CSVELAGSYEQYF